The rows below give T cell receptor beta chains drawn from one sample of a study of metastatic and nonmetastatic thyroid tumors. TCRdb reprocessed the PCR reads via MiXCR. The table records some 23,000 clones, 20% of them present only once. Specimen: blood. The source of these receptors is a female donor with papillary thyroid cancer or a benign thyroid nodule (not recorded which). Some clones in this sample may be carry-over from other donors' samples. The CDR3 runs from the conserved cysteine through the conserved F or W. A D gene is named only where the DNA matches it firmly. Some rows mark clone size as missing; the rest say once, few, many or name a class of expanded clone.

cdr3_length: 17; d_call: -; clone_size: once; j_call: TRBJ2-3; v_call: TRBV28; cdr3_aa: CASSPRTDTVGTDTQYF; cdr3_nt: TGTGCCAGCAGTCCTCGGACGGACACCGTCGGCACAGATACGCAGTATTTT
cdr3_length: 14; d_call: TRBD1; clone_size: medium-sized; j_call: TRBJ1-2; v_call: TRBV6-1; cdr3_aa: CASSGLGTDDGYTF; cdr3_nt: TGTGCCAGCAGTGGGCTTGGGACAGATGATGGCTACACCTTC
cdr3_length: 15; d_call: -; clone_size: -; j_call: TRBJ2-7; v_call: TRBV9; cdr3_aa: CASSVVSGQYYEQYF; cdr3_nt: TGTGCCAGCAGCGTAGTTTCGGGTCAGTACTACGAGCAGTACTTC
cdr3_length: 13; d_call: -; clone_size: few; j_call: TRBJ2-7; v_call: TRBV27; cdr3_aa: CASILFGRNEHYF; cdr3_nt: TGTGCCAGCATTTTATTCGGCAGGAACGAGCATTACTTC
cdr3_length: 14; d_call: TRBD2; clone_size: few; j_call: TRBJ2-2; v_call: TRBV27; cdr3_aa: CASRATSDTGELFF; cdr3_nt: TGTGCCAGCCGAGCGACTAGCGACACCGGGGAGCTGTTTTTT
cdr3_length: 15; d_call: TRBD1; clone_size: many; j_call: TRBJ2-1; v_call: TRBV18; cdr3_aa: CASSPIGQGRNEQFF; cdr3_nt: TGTGCCAGCTCACCCATAGGACAGGGACGGAATGAGCAGTTCTTC
cdr3_length: 14; d_call: TRBD2; clone_size: -; j_call: TRBJ2-2; v_call: TRBV20-1; cdr3_aa: CSARAGGATGELFF; cdr3_nt: TGCAGTGCTAGAGCGGGAGGTGCCACCGGGGAGCTGTTTTTT
cdr3_length: 18; d_call: -; clone_size: -; j_call: TRBJ1-3; v_call: TRBV11-1; cdr3_aa: CASSLNSGTLLSGNTIYF; cdr3_nt: TGTGCCAGCAGCTTAAACTCAGGCACACTACTCTCTGGAAACACCATATATTTT
cdr3_length: 13; d_call: -; clone_size: medium-sized; j_call: TRBJ1-1; v_call: TRBV12-3/TRBV12-4; cdr3_aa: CASSLDDTGRAFF; cdr3_nt: TGTGCCAGCAGTTTAGACGATACTGGAAGAGCTTTCTTT
cdr3_length: 15; d_call: TRBD1; clone_size: few; j_call: TRBJ1-6; v_call: TRBV19; cdr3_aa: CASRLDRGDNSPLHF; cdr3_nt: TGTGCCAGTAGGCTCGACAGGGGGGATAATTCACCCCTCCACTTT
cdr3_length: 14; d_call: TRBD1; clone_size: medium-sized; j_call: TRBJ2-5; v_call: TRBV12-3/TRBV12-4; cdr3_aa: CASSFQGVGETQYF; cdr3_nt: TGTGCCAGCAGTTTCCAGGGGGTAGGGGAGACCCAGTACTTC
cdr3_length: 12; d_call: -; clone_size: many; j_call: TRBJ2-1; v_call: TRBV27; cdr3_aa: CASSLQGNEQFF; cdr3_nt: TGTGCCAGCAGTCTACAGGGTAATGAGCAGTTCTTC
cdr3_length: 14; d_call: -; clone_size: many; j_call: TRBJ1-2; v_call: TRBV10-2; cdr3_aa: CASRGGGALGGYTF; cdr3_nt: TGCGCCAGCAGGGGCGGGGGCGCATTAGGTGGCTACACCTTC
cdr3_length: 15; d_call: TRBD1; clone_size: many; j_call: TRBJ2-7; v_call: TRBV7-2; cdr3_aa: CASSKQTGGIHEQYF; cdr3_nt: TGTGCCAGCAGCAAACAAACAGGGGGCATCCACGAGCAGTACTTC
cdr3_length: 15; d_call: -; clone_size: many; j_call: TRBJ2-2; v_call: TRBV24-1; cdr3_aa: CATSDRSWGSGELFF; cdr3_nt: TGTGCCACCAGTGATCGGTCGTGGGGGTCCGGGGAGCTGTTTTTT
cdr3_length: 15; d_call: -; clone_size: many; j_call: TRBJ1-4; v_call: TRBV4-1; cdr3_aa: CASSQGPQRNEKLFF; cdr3_nt: TGCGCCAGCAGCCAGGGGCCCCAGCGGAATGAAAAACTGTTTTTT
cdr3_length: 16; d_call: TRBD2; clone_size: -; j_call: TRBJ2-5; v_call: TRBV7-9; cdr3_aa: CASSFFRAGGVETQYF; cdr3_nt: TGTGCCAGCAGCTTCTTTCGAGCGGGAGGTGTGGAGACCCAGTACTTC
cdr3_length: 13; d_call: -; clone_size: -; j_call: TRBJ1-2; v_call: TRBV6-1; cdr3_aa: CASSDRGGYGYTF; cdr3_nt: TGTGCCAGCAGCGACCGTGGGGGTTATGGCTACACCTTC
cdr3_length: 14; d_call: -; clone_size: few; j_call: TRBJ2-7; v_call: TRBV6-2/TRBV6-3; cdr3_aa: CASSPPGVSVEQYF; cdr3_nt: TGTGCCAGCAGCCCTCCGGGGGTGTCGGTCGAGCAGTACTTC
cdr3_length: 13; d_call: -; clone_size: few; j_call: TRBJ1-6; v_call: TRBV19; cdr3_aa: CASRRLLNSPLHF; cdr3_nt: TGTGCCAGTAGAAGGCTATTAAATTCACCCCTCCACTTT
cdr3_length: 12; d_call: -; clone_size: once; j_call: TRBJ2-7; v_call: TRBV5-1; cdr3_aa: CASSLDRLEQYF; cdr3_nt: TGCGCCAGCAGCTTGGACAGGTTGGAGCAGTACTTC
cdr3_length: 17; d_call: -; clone_size: many; j_call: TRBJ2-1; v_call: TRBV7-8; cdr3_aa: CASSRQGRGGLGNEQFF; cdr3_nt: TGTGCCAGCAGCCGCCAGGGGAGGGGGGGCCTGGGCAATGAGCAGTTCTTC
cdr3_length: 15; d_call: -; clone_size: many; j_call: TRBJ1-2; v_call: TRBV7-8; cdr3_aa: CASSPYGGVSYGYTF; cdr3_nt: TGTGCCAGCAGCCCCTATGGGGGAGTCAGCTATGGCTACACCTTC
cdr3_length: 15; d_call: TRBD2; clone_size: many; j_call: TRBJ2-3; v_call: TRBV4-2; cdr3_aa: CASSQPSGRTDTQYF; cdr3_nt: TGTGCCAGCAGCCAACCTAGCGGGAGGACAGATACGCAGTATTTT
cdr3_length: 14; d_call: TRBD2; clone_size: many; j_call: TRBJ2-3; v_call: TRBV29-1; cdr3_aa: CSVGAGGPSDTQYF; cdr3_nt: TGCAGCGTGGGAGCGGGAGGGCCCTCAGATACGCAGTATTTT
cdr3_length: 12; d_call: -; clone_size: few; j_call: TRBJ2-7; v_call: TRBV10-3; cdr3_aa: CAISEDGYEQYF; cdr3_nt: TGTGCCATCAGTGAAGATGGCTACGAGCAGTACTTC
cdr3_length: 15; d_call: TRBD1; clone_size: -; j_call: TRBJ2-7; v_call: TRBV6-1; cdr3_aa: CASSGTRDSSYEQYF; cdr3_nt: TGTGCCAGCAGTGGAACCCGGGACAGTTCCTACGAGCAGTACTTC
cdr3_length: 13; d_call: TRBD1; clone_size: many; j_call: TRBJ1-5; v_call: TRBV2; cdr3_aa: CASGQGVKQPQHF; cdr3_nt: TGTGCCAGCGGACAGGGTGTTAAGCAGCCCCAGCATTTT
cdr3_length: 15; d_call: TRBD2; clone_size: many; j_call: TRBJ2-5; v_call: TRBV28; cdr3_aa: CASSLWGLAGETQYF; cdr3_nt: TGTGCCAGCAGTTTATGGGGACTAGCGGGAGAGACCCAGTACTTC
cdr3_length: 11; d_call: -; clone_size: few; j_call: TRBJ2-7; v_call: TRBV7-8; cdr3_aa: CASSWGSEQYF; cdr3_nt: TGTGCCAGCAGTTGGGGTAGCGAGCAGTACTTC
cdr3_length: 16; d_call: -; clone_size: many; j_call: TRBJ2-6; v_call: TRBV7-9; cdr3_aa: CAKTAPADSGANVLTF; cdr3_nt: TGTGCCAAAACCGCCCCAGCGGACTCTGGGGCCAACGTCCTGACTTTC
cdr3_length: 13; d_call: -; clone_size: few; j_call: TRBJ1-1; v_call: TRBV6-1; cdr3_aa: CASRGDVNTEAFF; cdr3_nt: TGTGCCAGCAGGGGAGACGTGAACACTGAAGCTTTCTTT
cdr3_length: 14; d_call: TRBD1; clone_size: many; j_call: TRBJ2-7; v_call: TRBV5-1; cdr3_aa: CASSLQGASYEQYF; cdr3_nt: TGCGCCAGCAGCTTACAGGGGGCCTCCTACGAGCAGTACTTC
cdr3_length: 12; d_call: -; clone_size: few; j_call: TRBJ1-5; v_call: TRBV15; cdr3_aa: CATSRDFKPQHF; cdr3_nt: TGTGCCACCAGCAGAGATTTCAAGCCCCAGCATTTT
cdr3_length: 16; d_call: -; clone_size: many; j_call: TRBJ1-4; v_call: TRBV18; cdr3_aa: CASPLSTAIAGEKLFF; cdr3_nt: TGTGCCAGCCCCCTATCCACTGCCATTGCGGGTGAAAAACTGTTTTTT
cdr3_length: 14; d_call: -; clone_size: -; j_call: TRBJ2-6; v_call: TRBV12-3/TRBV12-4; cdr3_aa: CASGDSSGAKVLTF; cdr3_nt: TGTGCCAGCGGAGACAGCTCTGGGGCCAAAGTACTGACTTTC
cdr3_length: 14; d_call: -; clone_size: few; j_call: TRBJ1-5; v_call: TRBV12-3/TRBV12-4; cdr3_aa: CASSFTGGGQPQNF; cdr3_nt: TGTGCCAGCAGTTTTACAGGTGGCGGTCAGCCCCAGAATTTT
cdr3_length: 15; d_call: TRBD1; clone_size: many; j_call: TRBJ2-1; v_call: TRBV5-1; cdr3_aa: CASSTGTGSYNEQFF; cdr3_nt: TGCGCCAGCAGCACGGGGACAGGCTCCTACAATGAGCAGTTCTTC
cdr3_length: 19; d_call: TRBD2; clone_size: -; j_call: TRBJ2-3; v_call: TRBV5-4; cdr3_aa: CASSLAAAWAGAGVDTQYF; cdr3_nt: TGTGCCAGCAGCTTGGCGGCAGCGTGGGCGGGCGCGGGGGTAGATACGCAGTATTTT
cdr3_length: 15; d_call: -; clone_size: -; j_call: TRBJ1-6; v_call: TRBV5-4; cdr3_aa: CASSSTGIGKSPLHF; cdr3_nt: TGTGCCAGCAGCTCCACAGGGATAGGGAAATCACCCCTCCACTTT
cdr3_length: 15; d_call: TRBD1; clone_size: -; j_call: TRBJ1-1; v_call: TRBV7-6; cdr3_aa: CASSLRTGAYTKAFF; cdr3_nt: TGTGCCAGCAGCTTACGTACAGGGGCGTACACTAAAGCTTTCTTT
cdr3_length: 11; d_call: -; clone_size: many; j_call: TRBJ2-1; v_call: TRBV7-6; cdr3_aa: CASSLDNEQFF; cdr3_nt: TGTGCCAGCAGCTTAGACAATGAGCAGTTCTTC
cdr3_length: 12; d_call: -; clone_size: medium-sized; j_call: TRBJ2-3; v_call: TRBV19; cdr3_aa: CASRQSGDTQYF; cdr3_nt: TGTGCCAGTCGGCAGTCAGGAGATACGCAGTATTTT
cdr3_length: 14; d_call: -; clone_size: many; j_call: TRBJ2-1; v_call: TRBV27; cdr3_aa: CASSLFGSNDEQFF; cdr3_nt: TGTGCCAGCAGCCTCTTTGGGAGCAACGATGAGCAGTTCTTC
cdr3_length: 17; d_call: TRBD2; clone_size: medium-sized; j_call: TRBJ2-2; v_call: TRBV6-1; cdr3_aa: CASRLAGSPLNTGELFF; cdr3_nt: TGTGCCAGCAGATTAGCGGGTTCTCCCCTAAACACCGGGGAGCTGTTTTTT
cdr3_length: 14; d_call: -; clone_size: -; j_call: TRBJ2-7; v_call: TRBV20-1; cdr3_aa: CSARTRDHLREQYF; cdr3_nt: TGCAGTGCTAGAACCCGGGACCACCTAAGGGAGCAGTACTTC
cdr3_length: 15; d_call: TRBD1; clone_size: -; j_call: TRBJ1-5; v_call: TRBV6-2/TRBV6-3; cdr3_aa: CASSYPGQGNQTQHF; cdr3_nt: TGTGCCAGCAGTTACCCGGGACAGGGAAATCAGACCCAGCATTTT
cdr3_length: 15; d_call: -; clone_size: many; j_call: TRBJ1-6; v_call: TRBV9; cdr3_aa: CASSVEPGSNSPLHF; cdr3_nt: TGTGCCAGCAGCGTAGAGCCAGGGAGTAATTCACCCCTCCACTTT
cdr3_length: 12; d_call: -; clone_size: -; j_call: TRBJ2-3; v_call: TRBV9; cdr3_aa: CASSVVGDTQYF; cdr3_nt: TGTGCCAGCAGCGTAGTTGGAGATACGCAGTATTTT
cdr3_length: 12; d_call: -; clone_size: medium-sized; j_call: TRBJ2-7; v_call: TRBV28; cdr3_aa: CASSLTVYEQYF; cdr3_nt: TGTGCCAGCAGTTTGACTGTCTACGAGCAGTACTTC
cdr3_length: 14; d_call: -; clone_size: medium-sized; j_call: TRBJ2-7; v_call: TRBV27; cdr3_aa: CASRNRGGSYEQYF; cdr3_nt: TGTGCCAGCCGCAATAGGGGAGGCTCCTACGAGCAGTACTTC
cdr3_length: 14; d_call: -; clone_size: many; j_call: TRBJ2-7; v_call: TRBV5-1; cdr3_aa: CASSLHNSPGEQYF; cdr3_nt: TGCGCCAGCAGCTTACACAACTCCCCTGGCGAGCAGTACTTC
cdr3_length: 16; d_call: TRBD2; clone_size: few; j_call: TRBJ2-1; v_call: TRBV6-1; cdr3_aa: CASSVGDSGGMNEQFF; cdr3_nt: TGTGCCAGCAGTGTAGGGGACAGCGGGGGGATGAATGAGCAGTTCTTC
cdr3_length: 16; d_call: -; clone_size: medium-sized; j_call: TRBJ1-5; v_call: TRBV6-1; cdr3_aa: CASSERGGHSNQPQHF; cdr3_nt: TGTGCCAGCAGTGAGAGGGGGGGTCATAGCAATCAGCCCCAGCATTTT